This is a list of T cell receptor beta chains from one sample in a study of blood T cell repertoires in COVID-19. Profiled with immunoSEQ multiplex PCR; TCRdb holds only in-frame clones, not every one. The sample has roughly 270,000 clones, approximately 78% seen once. The source material was PBMCs or T cells enriched from blood (not recorded which). These receptor sequences come from a man in his forties who had been exposed to COVID-19. Each CDR3 is given with its conserved first and last residue. The D gene is left open where the match is weak. Part of the rows lack a size; the others show once, few, many or a class for expanded clones.

d_call	clone_size	v_call	j_call	cdr3_aa	cdr3_nt
NA	NA	TRBV27	TRBJ1-2	CASSSTGFGFYGYTF	TGTGCCAGCAGTTCTACAGGGTTCGGTTTTTATGGCTACACCTTC
NA	NA	TRBV30	TRBJ2-1	CAWRRTGNNEQFF	TGTGCCTGGAGACGCACGGGGAACAATGAGCAGTTCTTC
TRBD1	NA	TRBV6-5	TRBJ1-6	CASRQRTGENSPLHF	TGTGCCAGCAGACAGCGGACAGGGGAAAATTCACCCCTCCACTTT
NA	NA	TRBV7-6	TRBJ1-6	CASSLVAPEGGNSPLHF	TGTGCCAGCAGCTTAGTGGCCCCTGAGGGTGGTAATTCACCCCTCCACTTT
TRBD1	NA	TRBV25-1	TRBJ2-7	CASLRDSPYEQYF	TGTGCCAGTCTCCGGGACAGCCCCTACGAGCAGTACTTC
NA	NA	TRBV5-1	TRBJ1-1	CASSFNREEAFF	TGCGCCAGCAGCTTCAACAGGGAGGAAGCTTTCTTT
NA	NA	TRBV19	TRBJ2-7	CASSPRGTGYEQYF	TGTGCCAGTAGTCCCCGCGGGACCGGCTACGAGCAGTACTTC
TRBD2	NA	TRBV11-2	TRBJ2-1	CASSFPAGGPPEQFF	TGTGCCAGCAGCTTTCCCGCGGGAGGGCCTCCTGAGCAGTTCTTC
NA	NA	TRBV30	TRBJ1-3	CAWNSQTSGNTIYF	TGTGCCTGGAATTCACAAACCTCTGGAAACACCATATATTTT
TRBD1	NA	TRBV5-1	TRBJ2-7	CASRLGQGPYEQYF	TGCGCCAGCAGGTTGGGACAGGGACCCTACGAGCAGTACTTC
TRBD2	once	TRBV3-1/TRBV3-2	TRBJ2-1	CASSQEGGLAYEQFF	TGTGCCAGCAGCCAAGAGGGGGGACTAGCCTATGAGCAGTTCTTC
NA	NA	TRBV19	TRBJ1-5	CASSSRPQGSNQPQHF	TGTGCCAGTAGTTCCAGACCTCAGGGGAGCAATCAGCCCCAGCATTTT
NA	NA	TRBV5-8	TRBJ1-5	CASSLGDTGRAQHF	TGTGCCAGCAGCTTAGGGGACACCGGGAGGGCCCAGCATTTT
TRBD1	NA	TRBV5-6	TRBJ1-5	CASSLGDRVRSVNQPQHF	TGTGCCAGCAGCTTGGGGGACAGGGTTCGGTCGGTGAATCAGCCCCAGCATTTT
NA	NA	TRBV30	TRBJ2-7	CAWCQAGGGEQYF	TGTGCCTGGTGCCAGGCTGGAGGTGGGGAGCAGTACTTC
TRBD1	NA	TRBV19	TRBJ1-2	CASSSWPGQNYGYTF	TGTGCCAGTAGTAGTTGGCCGGGACAGAACTATGGCTACACCTTC
TRBD1	once	TRBV12-5	TRBJ1-6	CASGSGQGESPLHF	TGTGCTAGTGGCTCCGGACAGGGTGAATCACCCCTCCACTTT
TRBD2	NA	TRBV3-1/TRBV3-2	TRBJ2-1	CASSLHLAGVWEQFF	TGTGCCAGCAGCCTTCACCTAGCGGGAGTATGGGAGCAGTTCTTC
TRBD1	NA	TRBV18	TRBJ1-5	CASSTNRTGGKPRPQHF	TGTGCCAGCTCAACTAACCGGACAGGGGGTAAACCCCGGCCCCAGCATTTT
NA	NA	TRBV6-1	TRBJ2-1	CASSEIMRDDNEQFF	TGTGCCAGCAGTGAAATAATGCGGGACGACAATGAGCAGTTCTTC